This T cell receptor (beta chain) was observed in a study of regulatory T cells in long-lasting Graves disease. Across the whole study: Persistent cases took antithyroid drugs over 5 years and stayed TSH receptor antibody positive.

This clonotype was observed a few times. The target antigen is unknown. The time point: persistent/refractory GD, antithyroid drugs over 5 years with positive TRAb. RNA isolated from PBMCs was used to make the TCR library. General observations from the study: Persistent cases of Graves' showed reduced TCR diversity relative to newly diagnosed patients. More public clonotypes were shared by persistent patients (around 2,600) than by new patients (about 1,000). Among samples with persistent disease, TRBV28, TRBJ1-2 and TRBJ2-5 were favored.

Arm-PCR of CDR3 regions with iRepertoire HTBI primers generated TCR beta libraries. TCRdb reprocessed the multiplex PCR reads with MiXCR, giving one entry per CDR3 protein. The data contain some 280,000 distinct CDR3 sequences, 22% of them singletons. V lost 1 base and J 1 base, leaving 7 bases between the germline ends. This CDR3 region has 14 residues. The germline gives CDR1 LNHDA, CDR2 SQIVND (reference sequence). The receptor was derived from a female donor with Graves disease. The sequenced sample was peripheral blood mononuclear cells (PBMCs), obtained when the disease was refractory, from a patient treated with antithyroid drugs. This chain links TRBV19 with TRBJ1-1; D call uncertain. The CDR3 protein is CASSIGSGNTEAFF. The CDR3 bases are TGTGCCAGTAGTATAGGTTCCGGGAACACTGAAGCTTTCTTT. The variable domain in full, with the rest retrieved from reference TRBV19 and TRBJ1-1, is DGGITQSPKYLFRKEGQNVTLSCEQNLNHDAMYWYRQDPGQGLRLIYYSQIVNDFQKGDIAEGYSVSREKKESFPLTVTSAQKNPTAFYLCASSIGSGNTEAFFGQGTRLTVV.